The present entry profiles one T cell receptor (beta chain) with its context. Its antigen is still unknown. The sample is drawn from a study of T cells in Graves' hyperthyroidism and ophthalmopathy. TCR beta CDR3 region amplification was performed from RNA transcripts. TCR CDR3 regions were first amplified by RT-PCR with HTBI primers. In TCRdb, the multiplex PCR reads were re-called with MiXCR into one record per CDR3 protein. Among hundreds of thousands of distinct CDR3 sequences, roughly 15% were seen once, and the ten largest hold about 10%. CDR1 and CDR2 from the germline V gene are LGHNA and YSLEER. V was cut by 0 bases and J by 3 bases, with 11 bases left in between. CDR3 length: 15 amino acids. Study-wide findings and caveats: Stable hyperthyroidism and ophthalmopathy were separated using 13 V-J signatures. Blood held most thyroid clonotypes expanded above 0.001 frequency.

Sequences were obtained from blood. V usage is TRBV4-3 and J usage is TRBJ1-1; no clear D. This receptor was identified in a woman between 18 and 30 years old with Graves' hyperthyroidism. The CDR3 sequence is CASSQDGSTDTEAFF. Written as DNA, the CDR3 is TGCGCCAGCAGCCAAGACGGCAGTACTGACACTGAAGCTTTCTTT.